This TCR beta chain was recovered during a study of shared clonotypes between healthy human individuals. Findings and caveats of the study: Clonotype sharing across a few donors was observed for around 5.1% of naive CD4 clonotypes. All-four-donor shared clonotypes had higher generation probabilities than non-shared clonotypes did. In this cohort, only blood was sampled, and tissue repertoires likely differ.

On this clone itself: Its antigen is not known.

CD45RO-negative CD8 cells positively selected for CCR7 made up the naive population, which excluded terminally differentiated effector memory CD45RA+ cells. Per the germline V gene, CDR1 is MNHEY and CDR2 is SMNVEV (reference sequence). The CDR3 is 16 residues long. The trim removed 8 bases at V and 8 bases at J, leaving 18 bases unmatched. Some clones are missing from TCRdb's copy, which holds only in-frame ones; the method was immunoSEQ multiplex PCR. The sample has about 1,800,000 clones, approximately 94% seen once; the top ten hold 1% to 1.5%. The chain carries TRBV27 and TRBJ2-1; 7 bases are shared with TRBD2. The sample consisted of naive CD8+ T cells sorted from blood. The source of this sequence is a man between 18 and 35 years old in good health. In DNA form, the CDR3 reads TGTGCCAGCGGCTTCCTAGCGGAGCCTCGAGGGGATGAGCAGTTCTTC. The encoded protein is CASGFLAEPRGDEQFF.